The present T cell receptor beta chain was sequenced within a study of T cells after posttransplantation cyclophosphamide. Notes on the study in general: TRB overlap between skin or GI tissue T cells and blood was limited. Later post-transplant blood repertoires were often dominated by donor CD8+ memory clones. Recipient CMV seropositivity and CMV reactivation strongly tracked TRB clonality.

In the case of this clone: The antigen remains unidentified.

Cyclophosphamide on days +3 and +4 followed busulfan-fludarabine conditioning and a marrow graft. The CDR3 totals 11 residues. Trimming took off 7 bases at V and 5 bases at J, with 5 bases between the two ends. Germline CDR1 is LNHDA and CDR2 is SQIVND (reference sequence). The data were produced by immunoSEQ multiplex PCR, yet TCRdb's version contains in-frame clones alone and is incomplete. The sample records approximately 40,000 clones, around 80% being singletons. The source was CD4+ T cells sorted from blood, collected around 2,000 days after a stem cell transplant with posttransplant cyclophosphamide. The chain has TRBV19 and TRBJ2-2; D remains unclear. The source is a female patient aged 40-50 years who received an allogeneic stem cell transplant from a related donor, was CMV-positive, and had no GVHD. A subset of T cells may come from the graft donor. Written as DNA, the CDR3 is TGTGCCAGTAAACGGACCGGGGAGCTGTTTTTT. Protein: CASKRTGELFF. Full variable domain (remainder filled in from reference TRBV19 and TRBJ2-2): DGGITQSPKYLFRKEGQNVTLSCEQNLNHDAMYWYRQDPGQGLRLIYYSQIVNDFQKGDIAEGYSVSREKKESFPLTVTSAQKNPTAFYLCASKRTGELFFGEGSRLTVL.